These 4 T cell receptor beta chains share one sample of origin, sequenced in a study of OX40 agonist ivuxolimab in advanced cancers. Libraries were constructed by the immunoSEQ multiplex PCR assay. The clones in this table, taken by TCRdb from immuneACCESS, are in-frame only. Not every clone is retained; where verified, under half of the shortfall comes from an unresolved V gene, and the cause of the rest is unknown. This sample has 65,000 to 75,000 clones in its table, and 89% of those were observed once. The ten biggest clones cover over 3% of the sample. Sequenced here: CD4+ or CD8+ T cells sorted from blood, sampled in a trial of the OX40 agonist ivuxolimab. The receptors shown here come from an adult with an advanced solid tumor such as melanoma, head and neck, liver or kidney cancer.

The chain's CDR3 is CASSLTGVGGGYEQYF. The DNA of the CDR3 is TGTGCCAGCAGCTTAACCGGGGTAGGGGGCGGCTACGAGCAGTACTTC. V gene TRBV7-3 combines with J gene TRBJ2-7; 7 nucleotides agree with TRBD1. The V gene's germline CDR1 is SGHTA and CDR2 FQGTGA. V shed 0 bases, J shed 3 bases, and the junction held 8 bases outside the gene matches. The CDR3 contains 16 residues.

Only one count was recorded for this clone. CDR3: CASSPDHQETQYF. Written as DNA, the CDR3 is TGTGCCAGCTCACCTGACCACCAAGAGACCCAGTACTTC. The chain combines TRBV18 with TRBJ2-5; D uncertain. CDR3 size: 13 residues. The V end was cut by 3 bases, the J end by 0 bases, with 5 bases between. The germline CDR1 and CDR2 sequences are KGHSH and LQKENI.

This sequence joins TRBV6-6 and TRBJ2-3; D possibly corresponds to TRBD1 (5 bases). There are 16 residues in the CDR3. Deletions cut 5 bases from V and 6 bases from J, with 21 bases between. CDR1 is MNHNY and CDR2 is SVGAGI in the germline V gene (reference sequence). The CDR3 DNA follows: TGTGCCAGCAGTGCTTGGGGCCTTGTGAATTCGGATACGCAGTATTTT. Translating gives CASSAWGLVNSDTQYF.

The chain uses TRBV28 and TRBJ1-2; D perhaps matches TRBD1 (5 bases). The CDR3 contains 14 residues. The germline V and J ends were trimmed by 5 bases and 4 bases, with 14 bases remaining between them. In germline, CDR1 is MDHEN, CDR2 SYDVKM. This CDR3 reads CASSDITGTYGYTF. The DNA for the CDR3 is TGTGCCAGCAGTGACATAACCGGGACCTATGGCTACACCTTC.